These 29 T cell receptor beta chains share one sample of origin, sequenced in a study of identical twins. TCRdb re-derived calls from the 5' RACE reads in MiXCR, one entry per CDR3 protein. The sample includes about 920,000 distinct CDR3 sequences, around an eighth of them seen just once. Separately, the same data were catalogued under a study of yellow fever vaccine responses in identical twins.

The specimen was PBMCs. The source of these receptors is a woman aged 18-29 years in good health.

This chain uses TRBV27 with TRBJ2-6; D remains ambiguous. Germline V gene sequence: CDR1 MNHEY, CDR2 SMNVEV (reference sequence). The germline V and J ends were trimmed by 3 bases and 1 base, with 7 bases remaining between them. CDR3 length: 15 residues. Here the CDR3 reads CASSLFPSGANVLTF. CDR3 DNA: TGTGCCAGCAGTTTGTTCCCATCTGGGGCCAACGTCCTGACTTTC.

This rearrangement joins TRBV9 to TRBJ2-6, with a tentative D call TRBD2 (5 bases). Germline CDR1 and CDR2: SGDLS and YYNGEE. The V gene lost 0 bases and the J gene lost 2 bases, with 6 bases spanning the gap. This CDR3 contains 15 residues. CDR3 sequence reads: CASSVVRAGANVLTF. DNA of the CDR3: TGTGCCAGCAGCGTAGTGAGGGCTGGGGCCAACGTCCTGACTTTC.

There are many counts of this clonotype. The V and J genes are TRBV20-1 and TRBJ2-1; 13 nucleotides line up with TRBD2. The germline V gene encodes CDR1 DFQATT and CDR2 SNEGSKA (reference sequence). The V segment lost 4 bases and the J segment 7 bases; nucleotides outside the gene matches: 4. The CDR3 extends over 14 amino acids. The DNA of the CDR3 is TGCAGTGCTACCGGACTAGCGGGGGCAAATGAGCAGTTCTTC. Protein: CSATGLAGANEQFF.

The rearrangement uses TRBV6-2 or TRBV6-3 and TRBJ1-5; TRBD1 aligns across 7 bases. The CDR3 sequence is 15 residues long. Germline V gives CDR1 MNHEY, CDR2 SVGEGT. The J segment lost 4 bases and the V segment lost 7 bases, leaving 10 bases of the junction unmatched. This CDR3 is CASNPRGTANQPQHF. CDR3 DNA: TGTGCCAGCAACCCCCGGGGGACAGCTAATCAGCCCCAGCATTTT.

This clonotype was seen more than once but under ten times. The rearrangement uses TRBV29-1 and TRBJ2-1, with 8 bases fitting TRBD2. The CDR3 is made up of 15 amino acids. V was clipped by 6 bases and J by 1 base; unmatched bases: 8. CDR1 is SQVTM and CDR2 is ANQGSEA in the germline V gene. For the CDR3, the DNA is TGCAGCGTCCGGACTAGCTGGGAATCCTACAATGAGCAGTTCTTC. Amino acid sequence: CSVRTSWESYNEQFF.

The V and J genes are TRBV6-1 and TRBJ2-1, with 9 bases that match TRBD2. The CDR3 extends over 16 amino acids. CDR1 and CDR2 from the germline V gene are MNHNS and SASEGT. After removal of 2 bases from V and 7 bases from J, the junction contained 9 bases not matched to a gene. CDR3 loop: CASSEWWSAGGNEQFF. In nucleotides, the CDR3 is TGTGCCAGCAGTGAATGGTGGTCAGCGGGAGGAAATGAGCAGTTCTTC.

The chain recombines TRBV24-1 with TRBJ2-1, with 8 bases lining up with TRBD1. This CDR3 has 16 amino acids. With V trimmed by 5 bases and J by 2 bases, 7 bases remained unmatched. CDR1 and CDR2 from the germline V gene are KGHDR and SFDVKD. The CDR3 DNA follows: TGTGCCACCAGTGGGACGACAGGGGTTACCTACAATGAGCAGTTCTTC. This sequence encodes CATSGTTGVTYNEQFF.

This clonotype was picked up many times. The chain carries TRBV29-1 and TRBJ2-7, with TRBD2 matching over 8 bases. This CDR3 spans 14 amino acids. Per the germline V gene, CDR1 is SQVTM and CDR2 is ANQGSEA. V shed 6 bases and J 2 bases; nucleotides not matched to a gene: 9. The CDR3 bases are TGCAGCGTACTAATCGGGACTAGAGCCTACGAGCAGTACTTC. The encoded protein is CSVLIGTRAYEQYF.

V is TRBV7-2 and J is TRBJ2-1; D not resolved. The CDR3 loop spans 13 amino acids. Germline assignment: CDR1 SGHTA and CDR2 FQGNSA. The V end lost 2 bases, the J end lost 5 bases, and 7 bases lay between the germline ends. CDR3 in amino acids: CASSLYMNNEQFF. CDR3 DNA sequence: TGTGCCAGCAGCTTATATATGAACAATGAGCAGTTCTTC.

This rearrangement joins TRBV10-3 to TRBJ2-5, with 8 bases fitting TRBD1. Germline-derived CDR1 and CDR2 are ENHRY and SYGVKD. V shed 4 bases, J shed 3 bases, and the junction held 1 base outside the gene matches. This CDR3 contains 13 residues. CDR3 sequence (DNA): TGTGCCATCAGTGGGGACAGGAAAGAGACCCAGTACTTC. Protein product: CAISGDRKETQYF.

The chain couples TRBV2 to TRBJ1-6; D is uncertain. The germline V gene has CDR1 SNHLY and CDR2 FYNNEI. This CDR3 region has 11 residues. V was shortened by 5 bases and J by 9 bases, with 5 bases between the two germline ends. DNA for the CDR3: TGTGCCAGCAGTCATAGTTCACCCCTCCACTTT. It encodes CASSHSSPLHF.

The chain has TRBV5-5 and TRBJ2-3; D ambiguous. The CDR3 runs 15 residues. The germline V and J ends were trimmed by 7 bases and 0 bases, with 15 bases remaining between them. Germline loops: CDR1 SGHKS, CDR2 YYEKEE (reference sequence). Here the CDR3 reads CASAEERPSTDTQYF. As DNA, the CDR3 is TGTGCCAGCGCCGAGGAGCGTCCCAGCACAGATACGCAGTATTTT.

There are a few counts of this clonotype. The V and J genes are TRBV20-1 and TRBJ2-1; D possibly matches TRBD1 or TRBD2 (5 bases each). The germline CDR1 and CDR2 sequences are DFQATT and SNEGSKA (reference sequence). The CDR3 spans 14 residues. The CDR3, as DNA: TGCAGCGCCCGCCGGGACCCCTCCTACAATGAGCAGTTCTTC. Translated: CSARRDPSYNEQFF.

Details on this clonotype: The junction departs from the called germline gene at one end, perhaps through a read error. CDR3 residues: CGVGGQSSYNEQFF. In DNA form, the CDR3 reads TGCGGCGTTGGGGGACAAAGCTCCTACAATGAGCAGTTCTTC. The chain recombines TRBV29-1 with TRBJ2-1; D is perhaps TRBD1 (6 bases). Germline V gene sequence: CDR1 SQVTM, CDR2 ANQGSEA. This CDR3 has 14 amino acids.

This clonotype was detected ten times or more. The V and J genes are TRBV5-1 and TRBJ2-1, with 7 bases aligning to TRBD1. Germline assignment: CDR1 SGHRS and CDR2 YFSETQ. This CDR3 has 17 amino acids. Trimming removed 3 bases from V and 14 bases from J; junction bases left unmatched: 23. In nucleotides, the CDR3 is TGCGCCAGCAGCTCCCGTAACCTCGGGACAGAAGTATCGAGGGAGTTCTTC. It yields the protein CASSSRNLGTEVSREFF.

Here the CDR3 reads CASSLSRAGATDTQYF. The CDR3 bases are TGTGCCAGCAGTTTATCTAGGGCGGGAGCGACAGATACGCAGTATTTT. The chain carries TRBV28 and TRBJ2-3, with 7 bases aligning to TRBD2. CDR1 is MDHEN and CDR2 is SYDVKM in the germline V gene. V lost 1 base to trimming and J lost 3 bases; unmatched junction nucleotides: 7. The CDR3 runs to 16 residues.

This clonotype was counted at least ten times. The rearrangement links TRBV2 to TRBJ2-1; D not certain. Germline CDR1 is SNHLY and CDR2 is FYNNEI. CDR3 size: 12 residues. Trimming removed 4 bases at V and 9 bases at J, with 10 bases between. CDR3 coding DNA: TGTGCCAGCAGTGGAGTGGGATTTGAGCAGTTCTTC. This sequence encodes CASSGVGFEQFF. Drawing the rest from reference TRBV2 and TRBJ2-1, the complete variable domain is EPEVTQTPSHQVTQMGQEVILRCVPISNHLYFYWYRQILGQKVEFLVSFYNNEISEKSEIFDDQFSVERPDGSNFTLKIRSTKLEDSAMYFCASSGVGFEQFFGPGTRLTVL.

Only a few counts were recorded for this clonotype. CDR3 nucleotides: TGTGCCAGCAGTGAGGACCTAAGGAACACCGGGGAGCTGTTTTTT. As protein: CASSEDLRNTGELFF. V is TRBV2 and J is TRBJ2-2, with D hard to call. The V gene's germline CDR1 is SNHLY and CDR2 FYNNEI. V lost 3 bases to trimming and J lost 1 base, with 9 bases between them. The CDR3 has 15 amino acids.

V gene TRBV5-1 combines with J gene TRBJ1-3, with D possibly TRBD1 on 5 matching bases. The germline CDR1 and CDR2 sequences are SGHRS and YFSETQ. Trimming took 2 bases from V and 3 from J, leaving 9 bases between them. The CDR3 extends over 14 amino acids. Here the CDR3 DNA reads TGCGCCAGCAGCTTTGCGGGGGTTGGAAACACCATATATTTT. Protein: CASSFAGVGNTIYF. The variable domain in full, completed from reference TRBV5-1 and TRBJ1-3, reads KAGVTQTPRYLIKTRGQQVTLSCSPISGHRSVSWYQQTPGQGLQFLFEYFSETQRNKGNFPGRFSGRQFSNSRSEMNVSTLELGDSALYLCASSFAGVGNTIYFGEGSWLTVV.

This clonotype was counted between two and nine times. This chain connects TRBV6-5 to TRBJ1-1; D gene unclear. Trimming pared 2 bases from V and 0 bases from J, leaving 7 bases between. Germline CDR1 MNHEY, CDR2 SVGAGI. This CDR3 is built from 14 residues. The DNA for the CDR3 is TGTGCCAGCAGTTACAGTCGGTTGAACACTGAAGCTTTCTTT. It yields the protein CASSYSRLNTEAFF.

This clonotype has a handful of counts. The genes are TRBV4-1 and TRBJ2-5; 7 bases agree with TRBD2. The CDR3 length is 16 residues. V trimming: 3 bases; J trimming: 5 bases; junction bases outside the gene matches: 12. Germline loops: CDR1 MGHRA, CDR2 YSYEKL. CDR3 nucleotide sequence: TGCGCCAGCAGCCACCCAGGGCCTACTAGCGAGGAGACCCAGTACTTC. Translating it yields CASSHPGPTSEETQYF.

This clonotype was observed a few times. The rearrangement uses TRBV9 and TRBJ2-5; TRBD2 aligns across 8 bases. Germline V lookup: CDR1 SGDLS, CDR2 YYNGEE. J was trimmed by 4 bases and V by 0 bases; bases with no gene match: 5. The CDR3 is made up of 15 amino acids. The CDR3: CASSVDGRATETQYF. In nucleotides, the CDR3 is TGTGCCAGCAGCGTAGACGGGAGGGCCACAGAGACCCAGTACTTC.

This clonotype occurred a few times. The chain has TRBV2 and TRBJ1-2, with unresolved D. The CDR3 runs to 12 residues. Trimming stripped 1 base from V and 8 bases from J, with 8 bases between. In germline, CDR1 is SNHLY, CDR2 FYNNEI. The DNA of the CDR3 is TGTGCCAGCAGTGAAGTAGGCTGGGGCTACACCTTC. As protein: CASSEVGWGYTF.

The chain combines TRBV23-1 with TRBJ2-7; TRBD2 might be the D (6 bases). TRBV23-1 is identified as an open reading frame with a role that is uncertain. The CDR3 covers 15 residues. V lost 7 bases and J 13 bases, leaving 29 bases between the germline ends. The CDR3 spells CASTPSRRGREVTYV. The CDR3 DNA follows: TGCGCCAGCACCCCCTCGCGCCGGGGCAGGGAGGTTACCTACGTC.

This clonotype was observed a few times. The chain joins TRBV9 to TRBJ1-2; no clear D. The CDR3 length is 14 residues. Per the germline V gene, CDR1 is SGDLS and CDR2 is YYNGEE. V gave up 0 bases and J gave up 2 bases, with 8 bases separating them. The chain's CDR3 is CASSVVPGNYGYTF. CDR3 DNA: TGTGCCAGCAGCGTAGTACCGGGCAACTATGGCTACACCTTC.

This clonotype was picked up a small number of times. The J gene is TRBJ2-1, the V gene TRBV9, with 8 nucleotides matching TRBD2. V lost 4 bases to trimming and J lost 1 base; unmatched junction nucleotides: 13. The CDR3 contains 18 residues. Looked up from germline, CDR1 is SGDLS and CDR2 is YYNGEE. As DNA, the CDR3 is TGTGCCAGCAGCCCCTACAGTGCCCGGGGGGGTTCCTACAATGAGCAGTTCTTC. Residues: CASSPYSARGGSYNEQFF.

This clonotype has at least ten counts. The chain joins TRBV12-3 or TRBV12-4 to TRBJ2-3; D is undetermined. This CDR3 has 16 residues. The germline V and J ends were trimmed by 2 bases and 9 bases, with 21 bases remaining between them. CDR3 amino acids: CASSLRAPQYGVTQYF. The CDR3 DNA reads TGTGCCAGCAGTTTAAGGGCTCCCCAGTACGGTGTGACGCAGTATTTT.

This clonotype was recorded a few times. The chain joins TRBV10-3 to TRBJ2-2; tentative D call: TRBD1 (5 bases). V shed 7 bases and J shed 3 bases, with 21 bases lying between them. This CDR3 contains 17 residues. The germline V gene encodes CDR1 ENHRY and CDR2 SYGVKD. The chain's CDR3 is CAITPEPRGAHTGELFF. The CDR3 nucleotides are TGTGCCATCACCCCGGAGCCACGTGGGGCCCACACCGGGGAGCTGTTTTTT.

The chain has TRBV5-8 and TRBJ1-1; D possibly corresponds to TRBD1 (6 bases). The CDR3 spans 15 residues. Per the germline V gene, CDR1 is SGHTS and CDR2 is YDEGEE. V lost 0 bases, J lost 0 bases, and 9 bases lay in between. The CDR3 nucleotides are TGTGCCAGCAGCTTGGCCGGGACACTGAACACTGAAGCTTTCTTT. The encoded protein is CASSLAGTLNTEAFF.